These 25 T cell receptor beta chains originate from one sample sequenced in a study of control samples from healthy donors and cancer patients. Clones were sequenced by immunoSEQ multiplex PCR, and TCRdb holds only the in-frame ones, with some missing. The table lists roughly 93,000 clones, about 88% of them singletons. The specimen sequenced was PBMCs. Every receptor here comes from a woman aged 50 to 60 with colorectal cancer.

V usage is TRBV14 and J usage is TRBJ2-3, with 15 bases aligning to TRBD2. After removal of 1 base from V and 4 bases from J, the junction contained 6 bases not matched to a gene. The CDR3 contains 18 residues. Germline CDR1 reads SGHDN; CDR2 reads FVKESK. The CDR3 DNA is TGTGCCAGCAGCCAAGCCCCTGGGACTAGCGGGGGGCCAGATACGCAGTATTTT. This sequence encodes CASSQAPGTSGGPDTQYF.

The rearrangement joins TRBV12-5 to TRBJ2-5; 14 bases match TRBD2. The CDR3 length is 15 residues. Trimming removed 6 bases from V and 4 bases from J; junction bases left unmatched: 4. The germline V gene has CDR1 LGHNT and CDR2 FRNRAP. CDR3 residues: CASGNGLAGGETQYF. The CDR3 DNA sequence: TGTGCTAGTGGCAACGGACTAGCGGGGGGAGAGACCCAGTACTTC.

This chain connects TRBV7-8 to TRBJ2-5, with D uncertain. Trimming stripped 1 base from V and 5 bases from J, with 8 bases between. The CDR3 totals 13 residues. Germline assignment: CDR1 SGHVS and CDR2 FQNEAQ. In DNA, the CDR3 is TGTGCCAGCAGCTTAGTGGCTCAGGAGACCCAGTACTTC. This gives the protein CASSLVAQETQYF.

The chain has TRBV7-9 and TRBJ1-1; perhaps TRBD1 as D (5 bases). Germline CDR1 and CDR2: SEHNR and FQNEAQ (reference sequence). Between the trimmed V and J ends, which lost 1 base and 8 bases, there was a span of 11 bases. The CDR3 length is 13 residues. The CDR3 spells CASSLVENREAFF. CDR3 coding DNA: TGTGCCAGCAGCTTAGTGGAAAACAGGGAAGCTTTCTTT. Combining the CDR3 with reference TRBV7-9 and TRBJ1-1 gives the whole variable domain DTGVSQNPRHKITKRGQNVTFRCDPISEHNRLYWYRQTLGQGPEFLTYFQNEAQLEKSRLLSDRFSAERPKGSFSTLEIQRTEQGDSAMYLCASSLVENREAFFGQGTRLTVV.

DNA for the CDR3: TGTGCCAGCAGTTCGGAGCTGCGCACAGATACGCAGTATTTT. Translation gives CASSSELRTDTQYF. The chain carries TRBV28 and TRBJ2-3; D is ambiguous. V lost 4 bases to trimming and J lost 1 base, with 9 bases between them. The CDR3 contains 14 residues. Germline V gene data show CDR1 as MDHEN and CDR2 as SYDVKM.

The CDR3 loop is CASSFVGESYTF. The CDR3 DNA follows: TGTGCCAGCAGTTTTGTTGGGGAGTCCTACACCTTC. The chain uses TRBV12-3 or TRBV12-4 and TRBJ1-2; D unresolved. V lost 3 bases and J 10 bases, leaving 12 bases between the germline ends. The CDR3 sequence is 12 residues long.

The V and J genes are TRBV19 and TRBJ2-1; D is unresolved. This CDR3 is 14 amino acids long. In germline, CDR1 is LNHDA, CDR2 SQIVND (reference sequence). The germline V and J ends were trimmed by 2 bases and 2 bases, with 7 bases remaining between them. The CDR3 nucleotides read TGTGCCAGTAGTATACGGTATACCTACAATGAGCAGTTCTTC. Its protein is CASSIRYTYNEQFF.

V and J are TRBV28 and TRBJ2-1, with 9 bases fitting TRBD1. The trim removed 5 bases at V and 4 bases at J, leaving 3 bases unmatched. Germline V CDR1 and CDR2: MDHEN, SYDVKM. This CDR3 is built from 14 residues. CDR3 region: CASSIGTGYNEQFF. The CDR3 DNA is TGTGCCAGCAGTATCGGGACAGGGTACAATGAGCAGTTCTTC. Combining the CDR3 with reference TRBV28 and TRBJ2-1 gives the whole variable domain DVKVTQSSRYLVKRTGEKVFLECVQDMDHENMFWYRQDPGLGLRLIYFSYDVKMKEKGDIPEGYSVSREKKERFSLILESASTNQTSMYLCASSIGTGYNEQFFGPGTRLTVL.

The rearrangement joins TRBV18 to TRBJ2-5; D is unresolved. This CDR3 spans 14 amino acids. Per germline, CDR1 KGHSH and CDR2 LQKENI. Deletions cut 6 bases from V and 5 bases from J, with 16 bases between. In DNA, the CDR3 is TGTGCCAGCTCGAAAAGATGGGCTTTGGAGACCCAGTACTTC. The encoded protein is CASSKRWALETQYF.

The chain uses TRBV12-3 or TRBV12-4 and TRBJ2-2; D gene unclear. The CDR3 totals 13 residues. Trimming cost V 1 base and J 8 bases, with 8 bases left between them. The CDR3 bases are TGTGCCAGCAGTTTAGGGGGTCGGGGGGAGCTGTTTTTT. Residues: CASSLGGRGELFF.

This sequence joins TRBV7-6 and TRBJ2-6; TRBD2 matches at 7 bases. Germline assignment: CDR1 SGHVS and CDR2 FNYEAQ. Trimming took 2 bases from V and 4 from J; bases not matched to a gene: 5. The length of the CDR3 is 16 residues. CDR3 in DNA: TGTGCCAGCAGCTTACGGGGAGGGGTCGGGGCCAACGTCCTGACTTTC. As protein: CASSLRGGVGANVLTF.

This sequence joins TRBV6-6 and TRBJ2-7; a weak D match, TRBD2 (6 bases). The CDR3 totals 13 residues. Trimming cost V 2 bases and J 7 bases, with 12 bases left between them. Germline V CDR1 and CDR2: MNHNY, SVGAGI (reference sequence). CDR3 sequence (DNA): TGTGCCAGCAGTTACAAATCCGGGGGTGAGCAGTACGTC. This encodes CASSYKSGGEQYV.

This chain uses TRBV28 with TRBJ1-5; TRBD1 aligns across 8 bases. The CDR3 contains 12 residues. V dropped 6 bases and J dropped 7; count of bases not matched to a gene: 2. Germline values: CDR1 MDHEN, CDR2 SYDVKM. CDR3 in DNA: TGTGCCAGCAGCCCAGGGGGCCAGCCCCAGCATTTT. It encodes CASSPGGQPQHF.

The chain carries TRBV19 and TRBJ1-2; no definite D call. This CDR3 comprises 14 residues. Germline CDR1 reads LNHDA; CDR2 reads SQIVND (reference sequence). Trimming left V 2 bases short and J 4 bases short, with 11 bases between. The CDR3 spells CASSISGTSYGYTF. The CDR3 bases are TGTGCCAGTAGTATATCGGGAACCTCCTATGGCTACACCTTC.

The chain joins TRBV6-1 to TRBJ2-5; D remains ambiguous. CDR3 length equals 13 residues. Germline CDR1 is MNHNS and CDR2 is SASEGT. The V and J ends lost 2 bases and 4 bases respectively, with 8 bases between them. Written as DNA, the CDR3 is TGTGCCAGCAGTGAACCGGGCCCAGAGACCCAGTACTTC. This encodes CASSEPGPETQYF.

The chain combines TRBV9 with TRBJ1-3, with D uncertain. Germline V CDR1 and CDR2: SGDLS, YYNGEE. V was cut by 2 bases and J by 0 bases, with 9 bases left in between. The CDR3 length is 15 residues. The CDR3 DNA sequence: TGTGCCAGCAGCGTTTCATGGGACTCTGGAAACACCATATATTTT. Translation gives CASSVSWDSGNTIYF.

This clone was counted between two and nine times. The rearrangement uses TRBV9 and TRBJ1-3, with 11 nucleotides matching TRBD1. There are 14 residues in the CDR3. Germline-derived CDR1 and CDR2 are SGDLS and YYNGEE. V gave up 4 bases and J gave up 12 bases; unmatched junction bases: 9. The chain's CDR3 is CASSPTGQGADIYF. In DNA form, the CDR3 reads TGTGCCAGCAGCCCTACCGGACAGGGGGCCGACATATATTTT.

The chain links TRBV24-1 to TRBJ2-1; D may be TRBD1 (5 bases). This CDR3 spans 12 amino acids. From germline, CDR1 is KGHDR and CDR2 SFDVKD. V lost 6 bases, J lost 6 bases, and 8 bases lay in between. This chain's CDR3 is CATSSRANEQFF. The CDR3 DNA is TGTGCCACCAGTTCCAGGGCCAATGAGCAGTTCTTC.

The rearrangement uses TRBV30 and TRBJ1-4; D is uncertain. The CDR3 contains 13 residues. The germline V gene encodes CDR1 GTSNPN and CDR2 SVGIG (reference sequence). The V and J ends lost 1 base and 7 bases respectively, with 10 bases between them. The CDR3 reads CAWSGTGFEKLFF. The DNA for the CDR3 is TGTGCCTGGAGTGGAACTGGGTTTGAAAAACTGTTTTTT.

The chain uses TRBV19 and TRBJ1-5; TRBD1 matches at 10 bases. The length of the CDR3 is 16 residues. Germline values: CDR1 LNHDA, CDR2 SQIVND (reference sequence). V was clipped by 7 bases and J by 7 bases; unmatched bases: 13. The CDR3 sequence is CASTEIDRGRGQPQHF. The CDR3 bases are TGTGCCAGTACCGAAATAGACAGGGGGCGCGGGCAGCCCCAGCATTTT.

This rearrangement joins TRBV7-9 to TRBJ2-5; possible D gene TRBD1, 6 bases. CDR1 and CDR2 (germline): SEHNR, FQNEAQ (reference sequence). The CDR3 runs to 15 residues. Deletions cut 4 bases from V and 2 bases from J, with 14 bases between. This CDR3 is CASSSPRTDQETQYF. CDR3 sequence (DNA): TGTGCCAGCAGCTCGCCCAGGACAGATCAAGAGACCCAGTACTTC.

The CDR3 here is CASIRATEAFF. CDR3 DNA: TGTGCCAGCATAAGAGCGACTGAAGCTTTCTTT. This chain connects TRBV6-5 to TRBJ1-1, with D uncertain. Trimming took off 7 bases at V and 5 bases at J, with 8 bases between the two ends. The CDR3 consists of 11 residues. Germline V CDR1 and CDR2: MNHEY, SVGAGI.

The J gene is TRBJ1-2, the V gene TRBV29-1; TRBD1 might be the D (5 bases). The CDR3 totals 14 residues. V dropped 4 bases and J dropped 4 bases, with 16 bases sitting between them. Per the germline V gene, CDR1 is SQVTM and CDR2 is ANQGSEA. CDR3 sequence reads: CSVAPRTQGYGYTF. For the CDR3, the DNA is TGCAGCGTTGCCCCAAGGACGCAGGGCTATGGCTACACCTTC. The full variable domain, with the rest looked up from reference TRBV29-1 and TRBJ1-2, is SAVISQKPSRDICQRGTSLTIQCQVDSQVTMMFWYRQQPGQSLTLIATANQGSEATYESGFVIDKFPISRPNLTFSTLTVSNMSPEDSSIYLCSVAPRTQGYGYTFGSGTRLTVV.

This clone was found a few times. The genes are TRBV28 and TRBJ1-6; 11 bases are shared with TRBD1. The V gene's germline CDR1 is MDHEN and CDR2 SYDVKM. V dropped 4 bases and J dropped 4; count of bases not matched to a gene: 3. CDR3 size: 16 residues. Here the CDR3 DNA reads TGTGCCAGCAGTTGGACAGGGGGCCTTTATAATTCACCCCTCCACTTT. It yields the protein CASSWTGGLYNSPLHF.

The chain joins TRBV10-2 to TRBJ2-1; D is undetermined. The CDR3 length is 14 residues. Trimming stripped 7 bases from V and 0 bases from J, with 10 bases between. Germline V gene lookup returns CDR1 WSHSY and CDR2 SAAADI. The CDR3 sequence is CASNPDPSYNEQFF. The DNA of the CDR3 is TGCGCCAGCAATCCGGACCCCTCCTACAATGAGCAGTTCTTC.